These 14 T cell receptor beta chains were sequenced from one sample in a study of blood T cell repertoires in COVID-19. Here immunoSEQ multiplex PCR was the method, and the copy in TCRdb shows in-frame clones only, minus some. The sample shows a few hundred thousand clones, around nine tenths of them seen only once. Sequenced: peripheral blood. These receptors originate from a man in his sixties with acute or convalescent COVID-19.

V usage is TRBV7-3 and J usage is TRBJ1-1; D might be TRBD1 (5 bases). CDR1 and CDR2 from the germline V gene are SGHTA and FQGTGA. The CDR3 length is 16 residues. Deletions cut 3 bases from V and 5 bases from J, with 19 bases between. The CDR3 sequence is CASSFSRRQGGTEAFF. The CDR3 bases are TGTGCCAGCAGCTTCTCTAGGCGGCAGGGCGGAACTGAAGCTTTCTTT.

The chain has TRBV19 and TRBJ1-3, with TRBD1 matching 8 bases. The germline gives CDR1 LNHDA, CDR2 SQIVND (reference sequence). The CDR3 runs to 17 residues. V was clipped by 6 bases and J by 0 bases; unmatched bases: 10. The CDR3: CASRMGGTGSSGNTIYF. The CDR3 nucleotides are TGTGCCAGTAGAATGGGCGGGACAGGCTCCTCTGGAAACACCATATATTTT.

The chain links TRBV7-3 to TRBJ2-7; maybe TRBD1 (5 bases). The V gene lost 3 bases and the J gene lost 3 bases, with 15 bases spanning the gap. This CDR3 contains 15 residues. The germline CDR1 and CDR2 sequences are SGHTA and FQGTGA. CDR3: CASSLSQGLLYEQYF. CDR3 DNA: TGTGCCAGCAGCTTGAGCCAGGGTCTCCTCTACGAGCAGTACTTC.

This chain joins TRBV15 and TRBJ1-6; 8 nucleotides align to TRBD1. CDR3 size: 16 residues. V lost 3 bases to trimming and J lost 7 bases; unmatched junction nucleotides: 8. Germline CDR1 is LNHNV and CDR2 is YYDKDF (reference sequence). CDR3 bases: TGTGCCACCAGCAGGGGGGCAGGGGGCAGGAATTCACCCCTCCACTTT. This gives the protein CATSRGAGGRNSPLHF. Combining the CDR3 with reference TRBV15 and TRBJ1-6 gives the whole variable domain DAMVIQNPRYQVTQFGKPVTLSCSQTLNHNVMYWYQQKSSQAPKLLFHYYDKDFNNEADTPDNFQSRRPNTSFCFLDIRSPGLGDTAMYLCATSRGAGGRNSPLHFGNGTRLTVT.

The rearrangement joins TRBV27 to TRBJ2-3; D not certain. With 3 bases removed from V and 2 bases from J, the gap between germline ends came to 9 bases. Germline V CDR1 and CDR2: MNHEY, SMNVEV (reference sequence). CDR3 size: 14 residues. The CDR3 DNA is TGTGCCAGCAGTTTCCACCAGGACACAGATACGCAGTATTTT. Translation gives CASSFHQDTDTQYF.

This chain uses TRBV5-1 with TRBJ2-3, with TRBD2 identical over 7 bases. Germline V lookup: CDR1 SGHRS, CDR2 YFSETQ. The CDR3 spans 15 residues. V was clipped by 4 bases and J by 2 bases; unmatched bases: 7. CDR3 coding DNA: TGCGCCAGCAGCCCCTCGGGGGGACTCACAGATACGCAGTATTTT. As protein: CASSPSGGLTDTQYF.

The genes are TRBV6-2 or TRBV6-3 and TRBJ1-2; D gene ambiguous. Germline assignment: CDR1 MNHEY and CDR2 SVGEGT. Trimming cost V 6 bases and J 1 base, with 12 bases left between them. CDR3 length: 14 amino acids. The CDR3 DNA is TGTGCCAGCAGCATAGGACGGGATAACTATGGCTACACCTTC. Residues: CASSIGRDNYGYTF.

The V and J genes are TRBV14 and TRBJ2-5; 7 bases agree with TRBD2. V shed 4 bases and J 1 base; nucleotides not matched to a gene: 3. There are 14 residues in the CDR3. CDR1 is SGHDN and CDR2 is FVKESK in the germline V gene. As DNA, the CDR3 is TGTGCCAGCAGCCCGCGGGGGACCCAAGAGACCCAGTACTTC. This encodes CASSPRGTQETQYF.

The CDR3 is CASSLARDSTFYGYTF. CDR3 sequence (DNA): TGTGCCAGCAGCTTAGCCCGGGACAGCACATTCTATGGCTACACCTTC. The chain joins TRBV7-6 to TRBJ1-2; 7 nucleotides align to TRBD1. Germline CDR1 is SGHVS and CDR2 is FNYEAQ. This CDR3 is built from 16 residues. V dropped 0 bases and J dropped 4; count of bases not matched to a gene: 8.

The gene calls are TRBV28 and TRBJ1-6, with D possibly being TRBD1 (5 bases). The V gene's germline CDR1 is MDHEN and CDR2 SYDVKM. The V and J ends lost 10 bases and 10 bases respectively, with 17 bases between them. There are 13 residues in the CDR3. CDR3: CATWGRVGSPLHF. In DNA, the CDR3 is TGTGCCACCTGGGGCAGGGTCGGATCACCCCTCCACTTT.

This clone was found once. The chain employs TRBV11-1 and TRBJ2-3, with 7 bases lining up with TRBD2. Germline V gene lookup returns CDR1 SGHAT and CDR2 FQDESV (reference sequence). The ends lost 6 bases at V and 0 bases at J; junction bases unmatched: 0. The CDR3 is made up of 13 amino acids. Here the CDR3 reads CASRRESTDTQYF. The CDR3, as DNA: TGTGCCAGCAGGCGGGAGAGCACAGATACGCAGTATTTT.

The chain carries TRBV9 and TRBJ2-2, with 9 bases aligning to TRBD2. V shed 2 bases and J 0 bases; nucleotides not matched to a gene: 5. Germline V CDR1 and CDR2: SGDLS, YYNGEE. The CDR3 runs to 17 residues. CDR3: CASSVGLALSNTGELFF. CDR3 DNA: TGTGCCAGCAGCGTGGGACTAGCCTTATCGAACACCGGGGAGCTGTTTTTT.

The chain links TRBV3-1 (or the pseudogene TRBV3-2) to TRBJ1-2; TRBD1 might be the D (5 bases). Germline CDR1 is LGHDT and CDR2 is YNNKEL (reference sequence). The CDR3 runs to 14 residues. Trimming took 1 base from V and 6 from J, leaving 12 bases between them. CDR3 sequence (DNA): TGTGCCAGCAGCCAAGGGGGCAGGGTGGATGGCTACACCTTC. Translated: CASSQGGRVDGYTF.

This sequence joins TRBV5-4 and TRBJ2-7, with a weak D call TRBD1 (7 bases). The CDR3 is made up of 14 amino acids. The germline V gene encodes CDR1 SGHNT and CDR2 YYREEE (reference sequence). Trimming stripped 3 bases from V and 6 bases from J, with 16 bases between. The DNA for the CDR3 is TGTGCCAGCAGCTCAGACAGGGAGGTTCGCGAGCAGTACTTC. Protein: CASSSDREVREQYF.